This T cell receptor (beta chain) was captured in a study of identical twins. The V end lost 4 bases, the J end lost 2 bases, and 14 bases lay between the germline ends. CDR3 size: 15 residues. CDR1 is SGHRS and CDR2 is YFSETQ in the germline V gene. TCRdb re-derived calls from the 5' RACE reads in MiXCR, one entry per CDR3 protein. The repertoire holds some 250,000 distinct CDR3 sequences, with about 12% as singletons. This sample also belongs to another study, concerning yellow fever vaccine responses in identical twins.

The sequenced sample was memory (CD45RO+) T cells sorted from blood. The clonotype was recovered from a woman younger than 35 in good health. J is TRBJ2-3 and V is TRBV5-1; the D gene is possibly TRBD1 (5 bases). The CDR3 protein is CASSPVGHDTDTQYF. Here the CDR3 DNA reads TGCGCCAGCAGCCCGGTTGGACATGACACAGATACGCAGTATTTT.